Listed below are T cell receptor beta chains from one sample, sequenced in a study of monozygotic twins with cystic fibrosis. Method: immunoSEQ multiplex PCR; TCRdb's copy keeps in-frame clones and lacks some. The repertoire holds over 9,500 clones, with almost 85% as singletons. Sequenced material: blood. These receptor sequences come from a man between 18 and 29 years old with cystic fibrosis. Each CDR3 is given with its conserved first and last residue. The order of the fields is V gene, J gene, clone size, D gene, CDR3 protein, CDR3 DNA. The D gene is left open where the match is weak. Some rows have no size entry. The others give once, few or many, or a class for an expanded clone.

V gene: TRBV5-1; J gene: TRBJ1-1; clone size: -; D gene: -; CDR3 protein: CASSLASHSLPNEAFF; CDR3 DNA: TGCGCCAGCAGCTTGGCCAGTCACAGTTTACCTAATGAAGCTTTCTTT
V gene: TRBV5-1; J gene: TRBJ1-3; clone size: -; D gene: -; CDR3 protein: CASSRTSSLSGNTIYF; CDR3 DNA: TGCGCCAGCAGCCGAACGAGCTCACTCTCTGGAAACACCATATATTTT
V gene: TRBV5-1; J gene: TRBJ1-1; clone size: few; D gene: TRBD1; CDR3 protein: CASSYRQGRDTEAFF; CDR3 DNA: TGCGCCAGCAGCTATCGACAGGGGAGGGACACTGAAGCTTTCTTT
V gene: TRBV21-1; J gene: TRBJ2-7; clone size: -; D gene: -; CDR3 protein: CASSKAPTGAQTEQYF; CDR3 DNA: TGTGCCAGCAGCAAAGCGCCCACAGGGGCCCAGACCGAGCAGTACTTC
V gene: TRBV6-5; J gene: TRBJ2-1; clone size: -; D gene: TRBD2; CDR3 protein: CASSYRAGYNEQFF; CDR3 DNA: TGTGCCAGCAGTTACCGAGCGGGATATAATGAGCAGTTCTTC
V gene: TRBV5-4; J gene: TRBJ2-7; clone size: -; D gene: -; CDR3 protein: CASSLGGATYEQYF; CDR3 DNA: TGTGCCAGCAGCTTGGGAGGGGCCACATACGAGCAGTACTTC
V gene: TRBV10-1; J gene: TRBJ2-2; clone size: -; D gene: -; CDR3 protein: CASSEVGAGELFF; CDR3 DNA: TGCGCCAGCAGTGAGGTCGGGGCCGGGGAGCTGTTTTTT
V gene: TRBV5-6; J gene: TRBJ2-3; clone size: -; D gene: -; CDR3 protein: CASTNLGGYTDTQYF; CDR3 DNA: TGTGCCAGCACCAATCTTGGGGGTTACACAGATACGCAGTATTTT
V gene: TRBV19; J gene: TRBJ1-4; clone size: -; D gene: -; CDR3 protein: CASSIHPGSAANEKLFF; CDR3 DNA: TGTGCCAGTAGTATTCATCCGGGTTCTGCTGCTAATGAAAAACTGTTTTTT
V gene: TRBV4-2; J gene: TRBJ1-2; clone size: -; D gene: TRBD1; CDR3 protein: CASSQGGQGASNYGYTF; CDR3 DNA: TGTGCCAGCAGCCAAGGGGGACAGGGAGCCTCTAACTATGGCTACACCTTC
V gene: TRBV19; J gene: TRBJ1-5; clone size: -; D gene: -; CDR3 protein: CASTRGGGSNQPQHF; CDR3 DNA: TGTGCCAGTACCAGGGGAGGGGGTAGCAATCAGCCCCAGCATTTT
V gene: TRBV20-1; J gene: TRBJ2-7; clone size: -; D gene: -; CDR3 protein: CSANGAYEQYF; CDR3 DNA: TGCAGTGCTAACGGGGCCTACGAGCAGTACTTC
V gene: TRBV7-2; J gene: TRBJ2-7; clone size: -; D gene: TRBD2; CDR3 protein: CASSPLAGVYEQYF; CDR3 DNA: TGTGCCAGCAGCCCCCTAGCGGGAGTCTACGAGCAGTACTTC
V gene: TRBV6-5; J gene: TRBJ1-3; clone size: once; D gene: TRBD1; CDR3 protein: CASSPGGSGNTIYF; CDR3 DNA: TGTGCCAGCAGTCCAGGGGGATCTGGAAACACCATATATTTT
V gene: TRBV6-1; J gene: TRBJ1-5; clone size: -; D gene: -; CDR3 protein: CASTLTGNSNQPQHF; CDR3 DNA: TGTGCCAGCACCCTTACAGGGAATTCTAATCAGCCCCAGCATTTT
V gene: TRBV9; J gene: TRBJ2-5; clone size: -; D gene: -; CDR3 protein: CASSVAEGTQYF; CDR3 DNA: TGTGCCAGCAGCGTAGCAGAAGGGACCCAGTACTTC
V gene: TRBV7-2; J gene: TRBJ1-1; clone size: -; D gene: -; CDR3 protein: CASSLMRGTEAFF; CDR3 DNA: TGTGCCAGCAGCTTAATGAGGGGTACTGAAGCTTTCTTT
V gene: TRBV7-9; J gene: TRBJ1-4; clone size: -; D gene: TRBD1; CDR3 protein: CASSPSQGNNEKLFF; CDR3 DNA: TGTGCCAGCAGCCCCTCACAGGGGAATAATGAAAAACTGTTTTTT
V gene: TRBV6-5; J gene: TRBJ1-5; clone size: -; D gene: -; CDR3 protein: CASSYGPNQPQHF; CDR3 DNA: TGTGCCAGCAGTTATGGTCCTAATCAGCCCCAGCATTTT
V gene: TRBV14; J gene: TRBJ2-5; clone size: -; D gene: TRBD2; CDR3 protein: CASSQAQLAGGETQYF; CDR3 DNA: TGTGCCAGCAGCCAAGCCCAACTAGCGGGGGGAGAGACCCAGTACTTC
V gene: TRBV19; J gene: TRBJ1-2; clone size: few; D gene: TRBD1; CDR3 protein: CASSADRVEGYTF; CDR3 DNA: TGTGCCAGTAGTGCCGACAGGGTGGAAGGCTACACCTTC
V gene: TRBV2; J gene: TRBJ2-7; clone size: -; D gene: -; CDR3 protein: CASRGISYEQYF; CDR3 DNA: TGTGCCTCTCGGGGTATCTCGTACGAGCAGTACTTC
V gene: TRBV6-1; J gene: TRBJ2-3; clone size: -; D gene: TRBD2; CDR3 protein: CASNQAGDTGTQYF; CDR3 DNA: TGTGCCAGCAACCAAGCGGGAGATACTGGTACGCAGTATTTT
V gene: TRBV18; J gene: TRBJ2-5; clone size: few; D gene: -; CDR3 protein: CASSPSGSQETQYF; CDR3 DNA: TGTGCCAGCTCACCATCCGGGTCCCAAGAGACCCAGTACTTC
V gene: TRBV19; J gene: TRBJ1-1; clone size: few; D gene: -; CDR3 protein: CASSFRGNTEAFF; CDR3 DNA: TGTGCCAGTAGTTTCAGGGGTAACACTGAAGCTTTCTTT
V gene: TRBV2; J gene: TRBJ2-1; clone size: -; D gene: -; CDR3 protein: CASNPGLGEQFF; CDR3 DNA: TGTGCCAGCAACCCTGGGTTGGGGGAGCAGTTCTTC
V gene: TRBV5-8; J gene: TRBJ2-7; clone size: -; D gene: -; CDR3 protein: CASSLVGIGLDEQYF; CDR3 DNA: TGTGCCAGCAGCTTGGTGGGGATTGGTTTGGACGAGCAGTACTTC
V gene: TRBV7-9; J gene: TRBJ2-5; clone size: -; D gene: TRBD1; CDR3 protein: CASSRTGGRETQYF; CDR3 DNA: TGTGCCAGCAGCAGGACAGGGGGCAGAGAGACCCAGTACTTC
V gene: TRBV30; J gene: TRBJ1-6; clone size: -; D gene: TRBD1; CDR3 protein: CARTTGTGDNSPLHF; CDR3 DNA: TGTGCCCGGACCACCGGGACAGGGGATAATTCACCCCTCCACTTT
V gene: TRBV5-4; J gene: TRBJ2-7; clone size: -; D gene: -; CDR3 protein: CASSLFRGNYEQYF; CDR3 DNA: TGTGCCAGCAGCTTGTTCCGGGGTAACTACGAGCAGTACTTC
V gene: TRBV30; J gene: TRBJ1-3; clone size: few; D gene: -; CDR3 protein: CAWSDSTSGNTIYF; CDR3 DNA: TGTGCCTGGAGTGACAGTACCTCTGGAAACACCATATATTTT
V gene: TRBV9; J gene: TRBJ1-5; clone size: -; D gene: -; CDR3 protein: CASSVEGGNQPQHF; CDR3 DNA: TGTGCCAGCAGCGTAGAGGGCGGCAATCAGCCCCAGCATTTT
V gene: TRBV19; J gene: TRBJ1-2; clone size: -; D gene: -; CDR3 protein: CASSIVGAYYGYTF; CDR3 DNA: TGTGCCAGTAGTATAGTAGGGGCCTACTATGGCTACACCTTC
V gene: TRBV5-5; J gene: TRBJ2-3; clone size: -; D gene: -; CDR3 protein: CASSLEPLTDTQYF; CDR3 DNA: TGTGCCAGCAGCTTGGAACCTCTCACAGATACGCAGTATTTT
V gene: TRBV5-6; J gene: TRBJ2-3; clone size: -; D gene: -; CDR3 protein: CASSDDGGRLNTQYF; CDR3 DNA: TGTGCCAGCAGTGACGACGGGGGCCGGTTGAATACGCAGTATTTT
V gene: TRBV23-1; J gene: TRBJ2-5; clone size: -; D gene: -; CDR3 protein: CASSVGRDFTPEETQYF; CDR3 DNA: TGCGCCAGCAGTGTAGGCAGAGACTTTACGCCAGAAGAGACCCAGTACTTC
V gene: TRBV15; J gene: TRBJ2-7; clone size: -; D gene: -; CDR3 protein: CATSNRDYEQYF; CDR3 DNA: TGTGCCACCAGTAACAGGGACTACGAGCAGTACTTC
V gene: TRBV19; J gene: TRBJ2-7; clone size: -; D gene: -; CDR3 protein: CASSLNRDPGLEQYF; CDR3 DNA: TGTGCCAGTAGTCTCAATCGAGACCCTGGCTTGGAGCAGTACTTC
V gene: TRBV7-8; J gene: TRBJ1-1; clone size: -; D gene: -; CDR3 protein: CASSFGALNTEAFF; CDR3 DNA: TGTGCCAGCAGCTTTGGGGCTCTGAACACTGAAGCTTTCTTT
V gene: TRBV19; J gene: TRBJ1-2; clone size: -; D gene: TRBD1; CDR3 protein: CASSPGQGSYGYTF; CDR3 DNA: TGTGCCAGTAGTCCCGGACAGGGTTCCTATGGCTACACCTTC
V gene: TRBV19; J gene: TRBJ2-2; clone size: -; D gene: -; CDR3 protein: CASKRVGTGELFF; CDR3 DNA: TGTGCCAGTAAGAGGGTTGGCACCGGGGAGCTGTTTTTT
V gene: TRBV6-5; J gene: TRBJ2-5; clone size: -; D gene: TRBD2; CDR3 protein: CASVGRGEETQYF; CDR3 DNA: TGTGCCAGCGTAGGGCGGGGGGAAGAGACCCAGTACTTC
V gene: TRBV5-1; J gene: TRBJ2-3; clone size: -; D gene: -; CDR3 protein: CASSLGQYSDTQYF; CDR3 DNA: TGCGCCAGCAGCTTGGGACAGTATTCAGATACGCAGTATTTT
V gene: TRBV4-2; J gene: TRBJ2-7; clone size: few; D gene: -; CDR3 protein: CASSQVSRLDSYEQYF; CDR3 DNA: TGTGCCAGCAGCCAAGTCTCACGCCTCGATTCCTACGAGCAGTACTTC
V gene: TRBV7-9; J gene: TRBJ2-1; clone size: -; D gene: -; CDR3 protein: CASSPGGAGEQFF; CDR3 DNA: TGTGCCAGCAGTCCTGGTGGGGCGGGGGAGCAGTTCTTC
V gene: TRBV2; J gene: TRBJ2-1; clone size: -; D gene: -; CDR3 protein: CASSGEFIEQFF; CDR3 DNA: TGTGCCAGCAGTGGAGAATTTATTGAGCAGTTCTTC
V gene: TRBV5-1; J gene: TRBJ2-1; clone size: once; D gene: -; CDR3 protein: CASSLAGTEQFF; CDR3 DNA: TGCGCCAGCAGCTTGGCCGGGACTGAGCAGTTCTTC